A selection of T cell receptor beta chains follows, all from one sample in a study of glioma-infiltrating T cells after dendritic cell vaccination. Sequencing was performed with immunoSEQ multiplex PCR; in TCRdb, only in-frame clones are kept and a portion is missing. The sample includes more than 100,000 clones, roughly 79% of them seen just once. The specimen was blood, collected before dendritic cell vaccination. These receptors were collected from a human donor with glioblastoma. The CDR3 runs from the conserved cysteine through the conserved F or W. A D gene is named only where the DNA matches it firmly. Clone sizes are given selectively: once, few, many, or a class where the clone is expanded.

15 | NA | TRBJ1-5 | NA | TRBV19 | TGTGCCAGTAGGGGGTTCGTTGGGGGCGGTCAGCCCCAGCATTTT | CASRGFVGGGQPQHF
15 | few | TRBJ2-7 | TRBD1 | TRBV6-5 | TGTGCCAGCAGTTCTCCCGGACAGGGCACCTACGAGCAGTACTTC | CASSSPGQGTYEQYF
12 | NA | TRBJ1-2 | NA | TRBV19 | TGTGCCAGTAGTATCAATACATTTAGCTACACCTTC | CASSINTFSYTF
15 | NA | TRBJ1-2 | TRBD1 | TRBV7-9 | TGTGCCAGCAGCTACGAGGGGGCATTGGGATATGGCTACACCTTC | CASSYEGALGYGYTF
16 | NA | TRBJ2-2 | NA | TRBV5-6 | TGTGCCAGCAGCTTGGCGTCGCGGGTGGGCACCGGGGAGCTGTTTTTT | CASSLASRVGTGELFF
11 | NA | TRBJ2-5 | NA | TRBV10-3 | TGTGCCATCAGTGACTCGGGGACCCAGTACTTC | CAISDSGTQYF
16 | NA | TRBJ2-5 | NA | TRBV5-4 | TGTGCCAGCAGCTTGGAGGGGCAGGTCGGCTCAGAGACCCAGTACTTC | CASSLEGQVGSETQYF
14 | NA | TRBJ1-5 | NA | TRBV4-1 | TGCGCCAGCAGCCAAGACAGGGGCGACCAGCCCCAGCATTTT | CASSQDRGDQPQHF
16 | few | TRBJ1-3 | NA | TRBV7-9 | TGTGCCAGCAGCTTCGCTAGGGGTCGGGCTGGAAACACCATATATTTT | CASSFARGRAGNTIYF
14 | few | TRBJ2-1 | TRBD2 | TRBV19 | TGTGCCAGTAGCCGCCTGGGGACGGGAGGTGAGCAGTTCTTC | CASSRLGTGGEQFF
15 | NA | TRBJ1-5 | NA | TRBV4-2 | TGTGCCAGCAGCCAAGAGAGTCTGAGCAATCAGCCCCAGCATTTT | CASSQESLSNQPQHF
17 | NA | TRBJ2-3 | TRBD2 | TRBV2 | TGTGCCAGCAGTGATACTAGCGGGGGGGCGTTTGCAGATACGCAGTATTTT | CASSDTSGGAFADTQYF
13 | few | TRBJ1-1 | TRBD1 | TRBV5-4 | TGTGCCAGCAGCTCGGGACAGGACACTGAAGCTTTCTTT | CASSSGQDTEAFF
15 | once | TRBJ1-5 | TRBD1 | TRBV18 | TGTGCCAGCTCGCTCAGGGGGGCAGACAATCAGCCCCAGCATTTT | CASSLRGADNQPQHF
16 | NA | TRBJ2-7 | TRBD2 | TRBV7-8 | TGTGCCAGCAGCTTCGGACTAGCGGGGAGCTCCTACGAGCAGTACTTC | CASSFGLAGSSYEQYF
13 | NA | TRBJ1-6 | NA | TRBV27 | TGTGCCAGCAGGGCAGGACTAAATTCACCCCTCCACTTT | CASRAGLNSPLHF
15 | NA | TRBJ1-1 | NA | TRBV19 | TGTGCCAGTAGTAGGGGGGGGGTACGGGACACTGAAGCTTTCTTT | CASSRGGVRDTEAFF
13 | NA | TRBJ2-2 | NA | TRBV30 | TGTGCCTGGAGTAACGGGAACACCGGGGAGCTGTTTTTT | CAWSNGNTGELFF
14 | NA | TRBJ1-3 | NA | TRBV7-2 | TGTGCCAGCAGCTTAGCCGGTCCTGGAAACACCATATATTTT | CASSLAGPGNTIYF
15 | NA | TRBJ2-7 | NA | TRBV4-3 | TGCGCCAGCAGCCAAGTAGGGAGCGGCGGCTACGAGCAGTACTTC | CASSQVGSGGYEQYF
15 | NA | TRBJ2-1 | NA | TRBV28 | TGTGCCAGCAGTCCCGCGAAGTGGCGGCACAATGAGCAGTTCTTC | CASSPAKWRHNEQFF
15 | NA | TRBJ1-6 | TRBD1 | TRBV6-5 | TGTGCCAGCAGTCAGCGGACAGGGATTAATTCACCCCTCCACTTT | CASSQRTGINSPLHF
14 | NA | TRBJ2-1 | NA | TRBV4-3 | TGCGCCAGCAGCCAAGATCCGTCCTACAATGAGCAGTTCTTC | CASSQDPSYNEQFF
15 | NA | TRBJ1-6 | NA | TRBV9 | TGTGCCAGCAGCCAACGGGGGGTGAGCAATTCACCCCTCCACTTT | CASSQRGVSNSPLHF
15 | NA | TRBJ2-7 | NA | TRBV27 | TGTGCCAGCAGTCCCCAACCCGACAGAACTTACGAGCAGTACTTC | CASSPQPDRTYEQYF
15 | NA | TRBJ1-4 | NA | TRBV4-1 | TGCGCCAGCAGCCAAGCCTCAGGGTTTAGTGAAAAACTGTTTTTT | CASSQASGFSEKLFF
15 | NA | TRBJ2-3 | NA | TRBV5-4 | TGTGCCAGCAGCTTGGGTGATGGACTCACAGATACGCAGTATTTT | CASSLGDGLTDTQYF
14 | NA | TRBJ2-7 | TRBD1 | TRBV12-5 | TGTGCTAGTGGTTCTCCAGGGGGCCCCTACGAGCAGTACTTC | CASGSPGGPYEQYF
13 | NA | TRBJ1-1 | TRBD1 | TRBV30 | TGTGCCTGGAGTGTTTCAGGGGGCACTGAAGCTTTCTTT | CAWSVSGGTEAFF
16 | few | TRBJ1-4 | TRBD1 | TRBV25-1 | TGTGCCAGCAGTCTCCGTCAGGGGGCGGTTGTGGGAAAACTGTTTTTT | CASSLRQGAVVGKLFF
13 | few | TRBJ2-7 | TRBD1 | TRBV7-2 | TGTGCCAGCAACCAGGGGGTTCCCTACGAGCAGTACTTC | CASNQGVPYEQYF
15 | NA | TRBJ1-3 | NA | TRBV19 | TGTGCCACCGCCCAGGGGAGAGTCTCTGGAAACACCATATATTTT | CATAQGRVSGNTIYF
13 | once | TRBJ2-7 | NA | TRBV11-3 | TGTGCCAGCAGCTTAGACCGGAGCTACGAGCAGTACTTC | CASSLDRSYEQYF
16 | NA | TRBJ1-4 | NA | TRBV5-1 | TGCGCCAGCAGCTTGGGTTACAGTTTTTCCAACGAAAAACTGTTTTTT | CASSLGYSFSNEKLFF
15 | once | TRBJ2-3 | NA | TRBV6-5 | TGTGCCAGCATTCCTTCTTGGGGGCTCACAGATACGCAGTATTTT | CASIPSWGLTDTQYF
15 | NA | TRBJ2-7 | TRBD2 | TRBV4-1 | TGCGCCAGCAGCCAAGCGGGAGGGCCCCCCTACGAGCAGTACTTC | CASSQAGGPPYEQYF
14 | NA | TRBJ1-1 | NA | TRBV13 | TGCGCCAGCAGCCTTCTTCAAAGGGAGGCTGAAGCTTTCTTT | CASSLLQREAEAFF
14 | once | TRBJ1-1 | NA | TRBV18 | TGTGCCAGCTCACCACCGAACCGAGACACTGAAGCTTTCTTT | CASSPPNRDTEAFF
15 | NA | TRBJ2-7 | TRBD1 | TRBV6-5 | TGTGCCAGCAGTTACTCGCACAGGGGATCAGTCGAGCAGTACTTC | CASSYSHRGSVEQYF
16 | NA | TRBJ1-3 | TRBD1 | TRBV5-6 | TGTGCCAGCAGCTTCGGGACAGGGGGCTCTGGAAACACCATATATTTT | CASSFGTGGSGNTIYF
14 | NA | TRBJ2-3 | TRBD2 | TRBV7-7 | TGTGCTAGCAGCCCGGGACTAGCGTTAGATACGCAGTATTTT | CASSPGLALDTQYF
17 | NA | TRBJ2-1 | TRBD1 | TRBV7-6 | TGTGCCAGCAGCTTTGGGCTGCCGGGACAGGCAACCAATGAGCAGTTCTTC | CASSFGLPGQATNEQFF
13 | NA | TRBJ1-2 | NA | TRBV5-6 | TGTGCCAGCACCCCTGGGGGCGCGTATGGCTACACCTTC | CASTPGGAYGYTF
18 | NA | TRBJ2-6 | NA | TRBV6-1 | TGTGCCAGCAGTGAGTATGCGGCCGATCGCTCTGGGGCCAACGTCCTGACTTTC | CASSEYAADRSGANVLTF
16 | NA | TRBJ2-7 | TRBD2 | TRBV5-1 | TGCGCCAGCAGCGATGGACTAGCGGGGACTACCTACGAGCAGTACTTC | CASSDGLAGTTYEQYF
11 | few | TRBJ2-5 | NA | TRBV10-3 | TGTGCCATCAGTCAGCAAGAGACCCAGTACTTC | CAISQQETQYF
16 | NA | TRBJ1-5 | TRBD1 | TRBV4-1 | TGCGCCAGCAGCCCATTCGGGACAGACGGCAATCAGCCCCAGCATTTT | CASSPFGTDGNQPQHF
15 | NA | TRBJ2-5 | TRBD2 | TRBV7-9 | TGTGCCAGCAGCAAGACTAGCGGGGACCAAGAGACCCAGTACTTC | CASSKTSGDQETQYF
16 | once | TRBJ2-1 | TRBD2 | TRBV4-3 | TGCGCCAGCAGCCTCGGACTAGCGGGGCGTTACAATGAGCAGTTCTTC | CASSLGLAGRYNEQFF
16 | NA | TRBJ1-2 | TRBD1 | TRBV9 | TGTGCCAGCAGCCAAGGGGGCAGGGATGTTGACTATGGCTACACCTTC | CASSQGGRDVDYGYTF
15 | NA | TRBJ2-7 | TRBD2 | TRBV5-1 | TGCGCCAGCAGCTTGGGGCGGGGGACTTCCTACGAGCAGTACTTC | CASSLGRGTSYEQYF
14 | NA | TRBJ1-2 | NA | TRBV5-1 | TGCGCCAGCGCTGCCCCAGGGGATGTATATGGCTACACCTTC | CASAAPGDVYGYTF
12 | NA | TRBJ2-7 | TRBD1 | TRBV29-1 | TGCAGCGTTGAAGGGGACAGCTACGAGCAGTACTTC | CSVEGDSYEQYF
15 | NA | TRBJ1-4 | TRBD1 | TRBV5-1 | TGCGCCAGCAGCTTGGGAGACAGGGGGCGTGAAAAACTGTTTTTT | CASSLGDRGREKLFF
13 | NA | TRBJ1-4 | TRBD1 | TRBV4-1 | TGCGCCAGCAGCCAACGGGACAGCCCAAAACTGTTTTTT | CASSQRDSPKLFF
15 | NA | TRBJ1-2 | NA | TRBV7-2 | TGTGCCAGCAGCTTAGACGGAGCCACTAACTATGGCTACACCTTC | CASSLDGATNYGYTF
16 | NA | TRBJ1-2 | NA | TRBV7-9 | TGTGCCAGCAGCTTAGGAGCCGGGGGATTTTCCTATGGCTACACCTTC | CASSLGAGGFSYGYTF
15 | NA | TRBJ1-4 | TRBD1 | TRBV6-1 | TGTGCCAGCAGTTCTCGACAGGGGGCTTTTGAAAAACTGTTTTTT | CASSSRQGAFEKLFF
14 | NA | TRBJ1-1 | TRBD1 | TRBV7-8 | TGTGCCAGCAGCTCCGACAGGGGGGAGACTGAAGCTTTCTTT | CASSSDRGETEAFF